One and the same sample provided the 14 T cell receptor beta chains below, sequenced in a study of cytomegalovirus exposure and HLA in healthy donors. Use of 60 Vbeta and 13 Jbeta primers characterized the PCR. The method was immunoSEQ multiplex PCR; TCRdb's version includes in-frame clones alone and lacks a portion of them. This sample has around 150,000 clones; roughly 80% occur once, and the top ten carry roughly 2%. The specimen sequenced was PBMCs. These receptors originate from a female donor in good health and CMV-seronegative.

The chain combines TRBV6-1 with TRBJ1-2; the match to TRBD1 covers 8 bases. CDR1 and CDR2 (germline): MNHNS, SASEGT. The J segment lost 5 bases and the V segment lost 7 bases, leaving 12 bases of the junction unmatched. The CDR3 extends over 15 amino acids. The DNA of the CDR3 is TGTGCCAGCATTGACAGGGGCAGCTTCTCTTATGGCTACACCTTC. Protein sequence: CASIDRGSFSYGYTF.

This chain links TRBV9 with TRBJ1-4; tentative D call: TRBD1 (6 bases). The V end was cut by 7 bases, the J end by 6 bases, with 16 bases between. In germline, CDR1 is SGDLS, CDR2 YYNGEE. This CDR3 spans 14 amino acids. CDR3 DNA sequence: TGTGCCAGCGGGCAGGGGTACGGGGATGAAAAACTGTTTTTT. As protein: CASGQGYGDEKLFF.

This chain uses TRBV13 with TRBJ2-7; TRBD2 might be the D (6 bases). Germline V lookup: CDR1 PRHDT, CDR2 FYEKMQ (reference sequence). This CDR3 spans 18 amino acids. Trimming removed 4 bases at V and 0 bases at J, with 22 bases between. In nucleotides, the CDR3 is TGTGCCAGCAGCTCCACCGGGGGACGTTCCCGGAGCTCCTACGAGCAGTACTTC. Protein: CASSSTGGRSRSSYEQYF.

The chain joins TRBV5-1 to TRBJ1-2; 12 bases line up with TRBD1. CDR1 and CDR2 (germline): SGHRS, YFSETQ. The trim removed 0 bases at V and 1 base at J, leaving 13 bases unmatched. The CDR3 runs to 20 residues. The CDR3 DNA reads TGCGCCAGCAGCTTGGACTTAAAGGGGACAGGGGGCGTATATAACTATGGCTACACCTTC. Amino acid sequence: CASSLDLKGTGGVYNYGYTF.

The rearrangement joins TRBV27 to TRBJ1-5; 9 bases align to TRBD1. The CDR3 is 15 amino acids. Germline CDR1 reads MNHEY; CDR2 reads SMNVEV (reference sequence). The V gene end was trimmed by 4 bases and the J gene end by 6 bases; junction bases not matched to a gene: 7. CDR3 nucleotide sequence: TGTGCCAGCAGTTCAGGACAGGGGCGGATTCAGCCCCAGCATTTT. This sequence encodes CASSSGQGRIQPQHF.

CDR3 sequence reads: CASSTTGLETEAFF. As DNA, the CDR3 is TGTGCCAGCAGTACGACAGGGCTTGAGACTGAAGCTTTCTTT. This chain connects TRBV2 to TRBJ1-1; 7 positions agree with TRBD1. V lost 5 bases, J lost 5 bases, and 8 bases stayed unmatched. Germline V CDR1 and CDR2: SNHLY, FYNNEI. There are 14 residues in the CDR3.

The V and J genes are TRBV13 and TRBJ2-1, with 11 bases fitting TRBD2. Germline V gene sequence: CDR1 PRHDT, CDR2 FYEKMQ (reference sequence). The V and J ends lost 0 bases and 15 bases, in that order; junction bases with no gene match: 10. The CDR3 has 15 amino acids. CDR3 in DNA: TGTGCCAGCAGCTTAGGCCCGAGTAGCGGGGGGGAACGGTTCTTC. Its translation: CASSLGPSSGGERFF.

This sequence joins TRBV5-1 and TRBJ2-5; 7 positions match TRBD2. V trimming: 4 bases; J trimming: 1 base; junction bases outside the gene matches: 10. This CDR3 comprises 16 residues. Germline V gene lookup returns CDR1 SGHRS and CDR2 YFSETQ. CDR3 DNA sequence: TGCGCCAGCAGCCCGGAGTCTAGCGGAACCCAAGAGACCCAGTACTTC. Amino acid sequence: CASSPESSGTQETQYF.

The gene calls are TRBV5-1 and TRBJ2-1; 8 bases align to TRBD1. The V segment lost 2 bases and the J segment 6 bases; nucleotides outside the gene matches: 7. CDR3 length: 15 amino acids. The germline CDR1 and CDR2 sequences are SGHRS and YFSETQ. CDR3 sequence reads: CASSFFGQGPNEQFF. The CDR3 coding sequence is TGCGCCAGCAGCTTTTTCGGACAGGGTCCCAATGAGCAGTTCTTC.

This clone appeared a single time. Other DNA sequences from this sample encode an identical CDR3 as well. The V call is TRBV18, the J call TRBJ1-5; 7 bases align to TRBD1. This CDR3 has 13 residues. With V trimmed by 3 bases and J by 5 bases, 1 base remained unmatched. CDR1 is KGHSH, CDR2 LQKENI, per germline. CDR3 nucleotide sequence: TGTGCCAGCTCACCCCAGGGGGATCAGCCCCAGCATTTT. Translation gives CASSPQGDQPQHF.

This clone was seen only a few times. V gene TRBV29-1 combines with J gene TRBJ1-5; 7 nucleotides line up with TRBD1. V lost 6 bases, J lost 2 bases, and 7 bases stayed unmatched. The CDR3 runs 14 residues. CDR1 and CDR2 from the germline V gene are SQVTM and ANQGSEA. CDR3 nucleotides: TGCAGCGTCGCAGCCCAGGGGGGCAATCAGCCCCAGCATTTT. It yields the protein CSVAAQGGNQPQHF.

The gene calls are TRBV30 and TRBJ1-4; TRBD1 might be the D (5 bases). The V end was cut by 3 bases, the J end by 1 base, with 9 bases between. Germline assignment: CDR1 GTSNPN and CDR2 SVGIG (reference sequence). This CDR3 has 14 amino acids. CDR3 in DNA: TGTGCCTGGAGCCCAGGGCTAACTAATGAAAAACTGTTTTTT. Residues: CAWSPGLTNEKLFF. The whole variable domain, filled in from reference TRBV30 and TRBJ1-4, reads SQTIHQWPATLVQPVGSPLSLECTVEGTSNPNLYWYRQAAGRGLQLLFYSVGIGQISSEVPQNLSASRPQDRQFILSSKKLLLSDSGFYLCAWSPGLTNEKLFFGSGTQLSVL.

A note on this clone: This same CDR3 is encoded by further DNA sequences in the sample. This sequence joins TRBV2 and TRBJ1-1; possible D gene TRBD1, 5 bases. The V gene lost 4 bases and the J gene lost 1 base, with 7 bases spanning the gap. The germline gives CDR1 SNHLY, CDR2 FYNNEI. This CDR3 region has 13 residues. In nucleotides, the CDR3 is TGTGCCAGCAGTGTTCAGGGGAACACTGAAGCTTTCTTT. It translates to CASSVQGNTEAFF.

The V call is TRBV7-9, the J call TRBJ2-1; no firm D call. This CDR3 comprises 13 residues. The V and J ends lost 3 bases and 1 base respectively, with 4 bases between them. From germline, CDR1 is SEHNR and CDR2 FQNEAQ (reference sequence). This CDR3 is CASSFISYNEQFF. The CDR3 DNA sequence: TGTGCCAGCAGCTTCATTTCCTACAATGAGCAGTTCTTC.